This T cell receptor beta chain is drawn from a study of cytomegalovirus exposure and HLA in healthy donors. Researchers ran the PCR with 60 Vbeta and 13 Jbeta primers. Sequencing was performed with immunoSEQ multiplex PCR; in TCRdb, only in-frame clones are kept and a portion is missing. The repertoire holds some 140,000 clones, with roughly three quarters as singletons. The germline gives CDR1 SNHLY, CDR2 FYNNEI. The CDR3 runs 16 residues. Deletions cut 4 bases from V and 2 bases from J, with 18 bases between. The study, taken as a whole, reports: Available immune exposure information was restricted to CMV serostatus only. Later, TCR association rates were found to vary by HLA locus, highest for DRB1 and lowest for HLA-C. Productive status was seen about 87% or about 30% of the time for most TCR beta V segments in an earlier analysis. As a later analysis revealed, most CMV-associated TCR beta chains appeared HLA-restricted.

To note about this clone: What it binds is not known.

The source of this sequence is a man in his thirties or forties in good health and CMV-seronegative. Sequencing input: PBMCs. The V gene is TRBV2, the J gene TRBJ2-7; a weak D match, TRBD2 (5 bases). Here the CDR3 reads CASSAQTRRLTYEQYF. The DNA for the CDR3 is TGTGCCAGCAGTGCCCAAACAAGGAGACTAACCTACGAGCAGTACTTC. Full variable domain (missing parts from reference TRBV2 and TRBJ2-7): EPEVTQTPSHQVTQMGQEVILRCVPISNHLYFYWYRQILGQKVEFLVSFYNNEISEKSEIFDDQFSVERPDGSNFTLKIRSTKLEDSAMYFCASSAQTRRLTYEQYFGPGTRLTVT.